This TCR beta chain emerged from a study of T cell clusters in autoimmune cytopenias. From germline, CDR1 is SGHDN and CDR2 FVKESK. The CDR3 extends over 15 amino acids. TRB was amplified from roughly 250 ng of peripheral blood genomic DNA per sample. TRB was amplified by touch-down multiplex PCR, primer pools A and B combined. TCRdb re-called the multiplex PCR reads; one entry per CDR3 protein, DNA not given. The sample holds some 6,200 distinct CDR3 sequences. The data also belong to a second study, concerning T cell repertoires in aging, cancer and after chemotherapy. As that study records: In cancer patients, declining TCR diversity with age involved lost richness and lost evenness. Across the chemotherapy interval, each cancer cohort showed higher median generation probability, suggesting thymic rebound.

The receptor comes from a human donor in good health. The chain employs TRBV14 and TRBJ2-5; the D call from TCRdb, TRBD2, cannot be confirmed without DNA. Sequencing was done on a sample of peripheral blood. The CDR3 here is CASSRLAGGWETQYF. The variable domain in full, completed from reference TRBV14 and TRBJ2-5, reads EAGVTQFPSHSVIEKGQTVTLRCDPISGHDNLYWYRRVMGKEIKFLLHFVKESKQDESGMPNNRFLAERTGGTYSTLKVQPAELEDSGVYFCASSRLAGGWETQYFGPGTRLLVL.